This paragraph covers one T cell receptor (beta chain) sequence. What it recognizes is unknown. This record comes from a study of cytomegalovirus exposure and HLA in healthy donors. Study findings and constraints: Presence/absence analyses assumed roughly uniform sequencing depth across donors. A few V segments could not be told apart, such as TRBV6-2 and TRBV6-3, and were left out. According to an earlier analysis, most TCR beta V segments yielded productive rearrangements about 87% or about 30% of the time. Beyond CMV serostatus, there was no information to go on about immune exposure.

V lost 3 bases, J lost 10 bases, and 13 bases lay in between. This CDR3 comprises 12 residues. Germline CDR1 MGHDK, CDR2 SYGVNS. Vbeta (60) and Jbeta (13) primers were used in the PCR. Using immunoSEQ multiplex PCR, the repertoire was profiled, and TCRdb retains in-frame clones only, with some absent. There are about 99,000 clones in the sample; around 77% occur only once, and approximately 3.5% lies in the top ten. Sequences were obtained from PBMCs. The clonotype originates from a man in his forties in good health and CMV-seronegative. The V call is TRBV25-1, the J call TRBJ2-7; tentatively, D is TRBD1 (6 bases). Here the CDR3 DNA reads TGTGCCAGCAGTGAGGTCCGGGACAACCAGTACTTC. Its translation is CASSEVRDNQYF.